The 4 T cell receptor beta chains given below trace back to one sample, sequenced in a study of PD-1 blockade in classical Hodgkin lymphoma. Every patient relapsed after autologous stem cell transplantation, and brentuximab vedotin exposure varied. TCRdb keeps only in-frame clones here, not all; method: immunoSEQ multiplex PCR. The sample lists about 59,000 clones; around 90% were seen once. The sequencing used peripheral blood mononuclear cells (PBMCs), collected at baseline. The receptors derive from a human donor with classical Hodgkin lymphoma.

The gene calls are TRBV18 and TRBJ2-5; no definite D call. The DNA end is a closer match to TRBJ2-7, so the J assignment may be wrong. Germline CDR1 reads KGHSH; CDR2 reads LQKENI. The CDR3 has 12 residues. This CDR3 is CASSASGYEQYF. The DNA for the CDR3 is TGTGCCAGCTCAGCCTCGGGCTACGAGCAGTACTTC.

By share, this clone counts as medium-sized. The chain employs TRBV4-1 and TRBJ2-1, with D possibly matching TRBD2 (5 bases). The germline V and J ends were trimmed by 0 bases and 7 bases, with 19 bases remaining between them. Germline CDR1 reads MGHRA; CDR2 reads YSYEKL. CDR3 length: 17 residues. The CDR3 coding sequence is TGCGCCAGCAGCCAAGAATTCGGTGGGAGCTATACAAATGAGCAGTTCTTC. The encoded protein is CASSQEFGGSYTNEQFF.

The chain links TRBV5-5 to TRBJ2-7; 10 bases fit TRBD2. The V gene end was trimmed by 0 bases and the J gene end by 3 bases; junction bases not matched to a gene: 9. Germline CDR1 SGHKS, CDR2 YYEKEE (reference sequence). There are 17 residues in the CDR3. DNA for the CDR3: TGTGCCAGCAGCTTGGGGCTAGCGGGAGTGGGCCTCTACGAGCAGTACTTC. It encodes CASSLGLAGVGLYEQYF. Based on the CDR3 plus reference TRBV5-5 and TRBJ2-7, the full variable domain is DAGVTQSPTHLIKTRGQQVTLRCSPISGHKSVSWYQQVLGQGPQFIFQYYEKEERGRGNFPDRFSARQFPNYSSELNVNALLLGDSALYLCASSLGLAGVGLYEQYFGPGTRLTVT.

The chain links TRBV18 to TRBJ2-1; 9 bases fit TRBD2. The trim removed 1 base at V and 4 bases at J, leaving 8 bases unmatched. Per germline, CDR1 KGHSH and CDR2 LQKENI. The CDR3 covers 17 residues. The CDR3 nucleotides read TGTGCCAGCTCACCACGGGCCCTAGCGGGACTATACAATGAGCAGTTCTTC. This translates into CASSPRALAGLYNEQFF.